The next 16 T cell receptor beta chains were all read from a single sample in a study of cytomegalovirus exposure and HLA in healthy donors. The study ran its PCR with 60 Vbeta and 13 Jbeta primers. The data were produced by immunoSEQ multiplex PCR, yet TCRdb's version contains in-frame clones alone and is incomplete. The table records about 140,000 clones, around 83% of them present only once. Sequenced sample: PBMCs. All receptors derive from a male donor in good health and CMV-seropositive.

The chain uses TRBV28 and TRBJ2-1; 10 nucleotides align to TRBD2. V shed 3 bases, J shed 7 bases, and the junction held 3 bases outside the gene matches. The V gene's germline CDR1 is MDHEN and CDR2 SYDVKM. CDR3 size: 14 residues. The chain's CDR3 is CASSFTSGANEQFF. CDR3 sequence (DNA): TGTGCCAGCAGTTTCACTAGCGGGGCGAATGAGCAGTTCTTC.

The rearrangement joins TRBV29-1 to TRBJ2-7; D might be TRBD1 (6 bases). The CDR3 spans 12 residues. Germline values: CDR1 SQVTM, CDR2 ANQGSEA. Trimming cost V 4 bases and J 2 bases, with 9 bases left between them. CDR3 protein: CSVGRGAYEQYF. CDR3 coding DNA: TGCAGCGTTGGCAGGGGTGCCTACGAGCAGTACTTC.

The J gene is TRBJ2-4, the V gene TRBV7-2; D call uncertain. Germline CDR1 is SGHTA and CDR2 is FQGNSA. V was shortened by 3 bases and J by 7 bases, with 7 bases between the two germline ends. CDR3 size: 12 residues. The CDR3 is CASSFVGNIQYF. The DNA of the CDR3 is TGTGCCAGCAGCTTTGTCGGGAACATTCAGTACTTC. Together with reference TRBV7-2 and TRBJ2-4, the CDR3 gives the full variable domain: GAGVSQSPSNKVTEKGKDVELRCDPISGHTALYWYRQSLGQGLEFLIYFQGNSAPDKSGLPSDRFSAERTGGSVSTLTIQRTQQEDSAVYLCASSFVGNIQYFGAGTRLSVL.

Notes on this clone: The same CDR3 can be traced to other DNA sequences in this sample. The chain combines TRBV7-9 with TRBJ2-5, with 7 bases aligning to TRBD1. With V trimmed by 4 bases and J by 5 bases, 10 bases remained unmatched. The CDR3 loop spans 15 amino acids. Germline lookup yields CDR1 SEHNR and CDR2 FQNEAQ (reference sequence). CDR3 region: CASSSQGTVQETQYF. CDR3 coding DNA: TGTGCCAGCAGCTCACAGGGGACAGTCCAGGAGACCCAGTACTTC. The whole variable domain, remainder taken from reference TRBV7-9 and TRBJ2-5, is DTGVSQNPRHKITKRGQNVTFRCDPISEHNRLYWYRQTLGQGPEFLTYFQNEAQLEKSRLLSDRFSAERPKGSFSTLEIQRTEQGDSAMYLCASSSQGTVQETQYFGPGTRLLVL.

There are a few counts of this clone. This rearrangement joins TRBV5-6 to TRBJ2-7, with 13 bases aligning to TRBD2. V was pared by 4 bases and J by 13 bases, with 8 bases of the junction left unmatched. Germline V gene data show CDR1 as SGHDT and CDR2 as YYEEEE. The length of the CDR3 is 13 residues. Here the CDR3 reads CASSTPGLAGPYF. DNA for the CDR3: TGTGCCAGCAGCACACCGGGACTAGCGGGGCCTTACTTC.

The V gene is TRBV15, the J gene TRBJ1-4; 8 bases align to TRBD1. The CDR3 length is 15 residues. Germline V gene data show CDR1 as LNHNV and CDR2 as YYDKDF (reference sequence). V was pared by 1 base and J by 8 bases, with 6 bases of the junction left unmatched. The CDR3 DNA sequence: TGTGCCACCAGCAGAGGGACAGGGTCTACCGAAAAACTGTTTTTT. It translates to CATSRGTGSTEKLFF.

This rearrangement joins TRBV5-1 to TRBJ1-1; a weak D match, TRBD1 (6 bases). The CDR3 has 16 amino acids. Germline V gene data show CDR1 as SGHRS and CDR2 as YFSETQ. Trimming removed 0 bases from V and 1 base from J, with 13 bases in between. CDR3: CASSLVPGHENTEAFF. The CDR3 bases are TGCGCCAGCAGCTTGGTCCCGGGACACGAGAACACTGAAGCTTTCTTT. The full variable domain, completed using reference TRBV5-1 and TRBJ1-1, is KAGVTQTPRYLIKTRGQQVTLSCSPISGHRSVSWYQQTPGQGLQFLFEYFSETQRNKGNFPGRFSGRQFSNSRSEMNVSTLELGDSALYLCASSLVPGHENTEAFFGQGTRLTVV.

The genes are TRBV7-9 and TRBJ1-2; D unclear. This CDR3 contains 15 residues. Per germline, CDR1 SEHNR and CDR2 FQNEAQ (reference sequence). The V end was cut by 4 bases, the J end by 4 bases, with 16 bases between. As DNA, the CDR3 is TGTGCCAGCAGCTCCCCCCTGTCTGAGGGCTATGGCTACACCTTC. Translation: CASSSPLSEGYGYTF. Full variable domain (missing parts from reference TRBV7-9 and TRBJ1-2): DTGVSQNPRHKITKRGQNVTFRCDPISEHNRLYWYRQTLGQGPEFLTYFQNEAQLEKSRLLSDRFSAERPKGSFSTLEIQRTEQGDSAMYLCASSSPLSEGYGYTFGSGTRLTVV.

DNA of the CDR3: TGTGCCAGTAGTATTGCGGGGTTTCGTGAAAAACTGTTTTTT. This gives the protein CASSIAGFREKLFF. The genes are TRBV19 and TRBJ1-4; D is ambiguous. Germline V gene lookup returns CDR1 LNHDA and CDR2 SQIVND (reference sequence). V was cut by 3 bases and J by 7 bases, with 12 bases left in between. CDR3 length equals 14 residues.

J is TRBJ2-5 and V is TRBV11-2, with a possible D match to TRBD1 (5 bases). The CDR3 extends over 14 amino acids. Germline V gene data show CDR1 as SGHAT and CDR2 as FQNNGV. Trimming left V 0 bases short and J 4 bases short, with 9 bases between. The CDR3 DNA reads TGTGCCAGCAGCTTAGAGGTGGGGCGAGAGACCCAGTACTTC. The encoded protein is CASSLEVGRETQYF.

The genes are TRBV7-8 and TRBJ1-5; 11 bases match TRBD1. The CDR3 runs 17 residues. Trimming at V came to 0 bases and at J to 7 bases, leaving 8 bases not matched to a gene. CDR1 and CDR2 (germline): SGHVS, FQNEAQ. This chain's CDR3 is CASSLALDRGLRQPQHF. The CDR3, as DNA: TGTGCCAGCAGCTTAGCCCTGGACAGGGGGCTTAGGCAGCCCCAGCATTTT.

On this clone: A junction end diverges from the germline sequence, so it may reflect a read error. The rearrangement links TRBV7-7 to TRBJ2-7; D gene uncertain. CDR3 length equals 13 residues. Germline V gene data show CDR1 as SSHAT and CDR2 as FNYEAQ (reference sequence). CDR3 sequence reads: CASSSLGSYEQYF. Written as DNA, the CDR3 is TGTGCTAGCAGTTCTCTAGGATCCTACGAGCAGTACTTC.

This chain joins TRBV27 and TRBJ1-5, with 7 bases fitting TRBD1. Germline CDR1 MNHEY, CDR2 SMNVEV (reference sequence). V trimming: 6 bases; J trimming: 1 base; junction bases outside the gene matches: 3. The CDR3 covers 14 residues. The chain's CDR3 is CASSYRGSNQPQHF. For the CDR3, the DNA is TGTGCCAGCAGCTACAGGGGCAGCAATCAGCCCCAGCATTTT.

This clone appeared a single time. The chain links TRBV7-9 to TRBJ2-7; TRBD1 might be the D (8 bases). The CDR3 is 15 amino acids. Germline-derived CDR1 and CDR2 are SEHNR and FQNEAQ (reference sequence). V dropped 5 bases and J dropped 2 bases, with 16 bases sitting between them. The CDR3 region has the DNA TGTGCCAGCAGCCCAGCGGGGACAGGTGCCTACGAGCAGTACTTC. Translating it yields CASSPAGTGAYEQYF.

The chain is built from TRBV12-5 and TRBJ1-5, with 7 bases lining up with TRBD1. The germline V gene encodes CDR1 LGHNT and CDR2 FRNRAP. The CDR3 totals 16 residues. V was pared by 6 bases and J by 2 bases, with 10 bases of the junction left unmatched. CDR3 amino acids: CASGWDRSSRNQPQHF. For the CDR3, the DNA is TGTGCTAGTGGCTGGGACAGATCCTCTCGCAATCAGCCCCAGCATTTT. Combining the CDR3 with reference TRBV12-5 and TRBJ1-5 gives the whole variable domain DARVTQTPRHKVTEMGQEVTMRCQPILGHNTVFWYRQTMMQGLELLAYFRNRAPLDDSGMPKDRFSAEMPDATLATLKIQPSEPRDSAVYFCASGWDRSSRNQPQHFGDGTRLSIL.

This clone came up once. The gene calls are TRBV15 and TRBJ2-2; D ambiguous. Trimming took off 0 bases at V and 0 bases at J, with 5 bases between the two ends. The CDR3 loop spans 15 amino acids. Germline V gene lookup returns CDR1 LNHNV and CDR2 YYDKDF (reference sequence). The CDR3 coding sequence is TGTGCCACCAGCAGAGATCGCGCGAACACCGGGGAGCTGTTTTTT. Encoded protein: CATSRDRANTGELFF.